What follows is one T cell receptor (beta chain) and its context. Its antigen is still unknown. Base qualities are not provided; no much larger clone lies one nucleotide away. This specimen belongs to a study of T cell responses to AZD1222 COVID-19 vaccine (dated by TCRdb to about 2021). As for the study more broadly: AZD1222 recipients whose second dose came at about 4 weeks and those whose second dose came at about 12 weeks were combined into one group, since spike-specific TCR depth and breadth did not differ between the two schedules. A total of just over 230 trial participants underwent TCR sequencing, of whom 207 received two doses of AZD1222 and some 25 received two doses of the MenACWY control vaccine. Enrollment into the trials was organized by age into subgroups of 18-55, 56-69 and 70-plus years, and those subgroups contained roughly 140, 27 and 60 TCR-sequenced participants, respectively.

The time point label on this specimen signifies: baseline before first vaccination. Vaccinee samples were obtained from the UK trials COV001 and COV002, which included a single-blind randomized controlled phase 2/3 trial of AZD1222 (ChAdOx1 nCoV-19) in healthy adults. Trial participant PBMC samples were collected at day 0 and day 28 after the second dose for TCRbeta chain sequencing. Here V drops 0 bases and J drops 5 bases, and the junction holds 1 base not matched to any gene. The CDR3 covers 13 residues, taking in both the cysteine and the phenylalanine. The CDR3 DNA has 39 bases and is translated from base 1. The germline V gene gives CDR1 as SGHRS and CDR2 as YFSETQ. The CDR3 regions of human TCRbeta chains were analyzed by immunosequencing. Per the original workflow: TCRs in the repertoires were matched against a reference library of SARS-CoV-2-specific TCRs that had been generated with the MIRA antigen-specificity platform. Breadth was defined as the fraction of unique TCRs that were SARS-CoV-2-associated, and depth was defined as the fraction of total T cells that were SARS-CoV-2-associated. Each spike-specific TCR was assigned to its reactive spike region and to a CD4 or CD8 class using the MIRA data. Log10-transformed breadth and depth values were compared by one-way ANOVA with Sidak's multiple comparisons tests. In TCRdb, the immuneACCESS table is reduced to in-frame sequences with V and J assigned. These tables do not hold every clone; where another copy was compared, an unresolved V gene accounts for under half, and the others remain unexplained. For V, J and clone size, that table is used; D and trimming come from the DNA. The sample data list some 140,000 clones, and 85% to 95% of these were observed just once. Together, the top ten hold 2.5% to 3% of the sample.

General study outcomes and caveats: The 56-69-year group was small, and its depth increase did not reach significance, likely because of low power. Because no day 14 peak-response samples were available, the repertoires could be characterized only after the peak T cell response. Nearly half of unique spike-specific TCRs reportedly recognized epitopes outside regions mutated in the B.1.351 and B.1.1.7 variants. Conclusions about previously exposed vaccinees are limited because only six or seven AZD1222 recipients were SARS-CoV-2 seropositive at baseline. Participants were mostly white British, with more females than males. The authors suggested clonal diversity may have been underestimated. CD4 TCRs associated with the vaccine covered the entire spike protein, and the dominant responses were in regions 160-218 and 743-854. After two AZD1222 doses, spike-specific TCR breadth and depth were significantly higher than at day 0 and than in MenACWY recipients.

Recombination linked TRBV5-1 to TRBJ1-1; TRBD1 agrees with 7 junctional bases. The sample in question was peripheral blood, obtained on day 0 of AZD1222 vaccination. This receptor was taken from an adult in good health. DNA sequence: TGCGCCAGCAGCTTGGCGACAGGGACTGAAGCTTTCTTT. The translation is CASSLATGTEAFF.